This T cell receptor beta chain was sequenced for a study of cytomegalovirus exposure and HLA in healthy donors. The PCR ran on 60 Vbeta and 13 Jbeta primers. Clones were sequenced by immunoSEQ multiplex PCR, and TCRdb holds only the in-frame ones, with some missing. This sample carries about 190,000 clones, over 70% of them seen once, and the ten largest clones take 1% to 1.5%. Study-wide findings and caveats: In a later analysis, common viral pathogens appeared linked to several of the most significant clusters.

Per germline, CDR1 MNHEY and CDR2 SVGAGI. The CDR3 is 15 amino acids. With 3 bases removed from V and 0 bases from J, the gap between germline ends came to 9 bases. With regard to this clone: Its antigen is not identified.

This TCR came from a man younger than 40 in good health and CMV-seronegative. The specimen sequenced was PBMCs. This chain links TRBV6-5 with TRBJ1-3; D unresolved. As DNA, the CDR3 is TGTGCCAGCAGTTATAATGGACTCTCTGGAAACACCATATATTTT. It encodes CASSYNGLSGNTIYF.